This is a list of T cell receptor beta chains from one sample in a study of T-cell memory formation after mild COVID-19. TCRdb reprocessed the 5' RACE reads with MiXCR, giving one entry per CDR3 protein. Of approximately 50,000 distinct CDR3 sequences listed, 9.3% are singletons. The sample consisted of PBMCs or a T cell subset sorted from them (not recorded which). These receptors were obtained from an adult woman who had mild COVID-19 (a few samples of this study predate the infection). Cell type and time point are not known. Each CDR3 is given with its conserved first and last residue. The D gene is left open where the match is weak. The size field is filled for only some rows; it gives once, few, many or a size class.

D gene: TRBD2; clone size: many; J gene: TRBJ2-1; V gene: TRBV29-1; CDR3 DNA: TGCAGCGTTGCCCGGGACTACACCGCCTACAATGAGCAGTTCTTC; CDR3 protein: CSVARDYTAYNEQFF
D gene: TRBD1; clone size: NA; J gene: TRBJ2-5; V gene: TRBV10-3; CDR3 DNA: TGTGCCCGACCGGGACAGGGGAAAGAGACCCAGTACTTC; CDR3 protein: CARPGQGKETQYF
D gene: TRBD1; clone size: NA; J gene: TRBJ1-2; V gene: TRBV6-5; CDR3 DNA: TGTGCCAGCAGTTACACCGGGACAGATCTGTATGGCTACACCTTC; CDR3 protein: CASSYTGTDLYGYTF
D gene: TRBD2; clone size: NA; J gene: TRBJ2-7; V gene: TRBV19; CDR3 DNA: TGTGCCAGTAGTCCCCCCGGGACTAGCGGGGGCTACGAGCAGTACTTC; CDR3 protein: CASSPPGTSGGYEQYF
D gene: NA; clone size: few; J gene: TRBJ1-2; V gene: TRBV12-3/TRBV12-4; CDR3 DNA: TGTGCCAGCAGTTCTGCCGGGACGCCCTATGGCTACACCTTC; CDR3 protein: CASSSAGTPYGYTF
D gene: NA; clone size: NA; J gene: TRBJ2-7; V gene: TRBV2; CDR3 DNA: TGTGCCAGCAGTAATGGGGAGACCTACGAGCAGTACTTC; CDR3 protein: CASSNGETYEQYF
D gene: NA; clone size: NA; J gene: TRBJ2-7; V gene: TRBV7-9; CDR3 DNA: TGTGCCAGCAGCTTAGGACCTTCCCGGGGCTACGAGCAGTACTTC; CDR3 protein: CASSLGPSRGYEQYF
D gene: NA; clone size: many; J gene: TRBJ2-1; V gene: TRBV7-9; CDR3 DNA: TGTGCCAGCAGCTTAGACGGGACCCGCAATGAGCAGTTCTTC; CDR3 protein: CASSLDGTRNEQFF
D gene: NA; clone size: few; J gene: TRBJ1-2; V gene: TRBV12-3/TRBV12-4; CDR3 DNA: TGTGCCAGCAGTCGGACCCAAACCTATGGCTACACCTTC; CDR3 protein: CASSRTQTYGYTF
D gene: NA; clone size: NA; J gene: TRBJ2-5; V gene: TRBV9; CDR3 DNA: TGTGCCAGCAGCCCTAGGGGAGACAGGATCCAAGAGACCCAGTACTTC; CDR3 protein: CASSPRGDRIQETQYF
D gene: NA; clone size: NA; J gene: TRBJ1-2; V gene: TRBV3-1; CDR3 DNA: TGTGCCAGCAGCCGGGGTAACTATGGCTACACCTTC; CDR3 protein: CASSRGNYGYTF
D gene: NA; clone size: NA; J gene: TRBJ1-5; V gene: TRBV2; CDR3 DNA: TGTGCCAGCAATGAAGGTTTTTATCAGCCCCAGCATTTT; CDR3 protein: CASNEGFYQPQHF
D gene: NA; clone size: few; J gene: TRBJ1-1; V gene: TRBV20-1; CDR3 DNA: TGCAGTGTCAAGAGGTATCAGGGGAACACTGAAGCTTTCTTT; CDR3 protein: CSVKRYQGNTEAFF
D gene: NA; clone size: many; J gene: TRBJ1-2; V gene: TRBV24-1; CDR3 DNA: TGTGCCACCAGTGATTTTCGGGAGGGGACTAACTATGGCTACACCTTC; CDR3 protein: CATSDFREGTNYGYTF
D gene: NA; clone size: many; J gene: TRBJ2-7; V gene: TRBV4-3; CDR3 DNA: TGCGCCAGCAGCCAAGCTCCCGGGGACTACGAGCAGTACTTC; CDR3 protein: CASSQAPGDYEQYF
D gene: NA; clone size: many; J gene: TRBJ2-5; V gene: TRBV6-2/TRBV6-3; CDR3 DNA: TGTGCCAGCGGGGGCGGCCTACGGACCCAGTACTTC; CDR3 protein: CASGGGLRTQYF
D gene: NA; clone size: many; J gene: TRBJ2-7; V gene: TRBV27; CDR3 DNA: TGTGCCAGCAGTTTCGACCAGCGGGCTCCCTACGAGCAGTACTTC; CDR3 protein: CASSFDQRAPYEQYF
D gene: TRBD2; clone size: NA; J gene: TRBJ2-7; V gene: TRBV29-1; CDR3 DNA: TGCAGCGTTGTCGGCGGGAGAGGGGTAAGAGGGGACGAGCAGTACTTC; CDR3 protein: CSVVGGRGVRGDEQYF
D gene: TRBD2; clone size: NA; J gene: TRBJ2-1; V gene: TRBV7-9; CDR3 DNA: TGTGCCAGCAGCTTCCGTAGCGGGCCTTATGAGCAGTTCTTC; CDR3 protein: CASSFRSGPYEQFF
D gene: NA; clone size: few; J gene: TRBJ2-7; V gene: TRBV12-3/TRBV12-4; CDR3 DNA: TGTGCCAGCAGTTTAAAGCGGCCGAAGGACCCCTACGAGCAGTACTTC; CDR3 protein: CASSLKRPKDPYEQYF
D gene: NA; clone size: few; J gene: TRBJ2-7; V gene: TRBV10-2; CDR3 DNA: TGCGCCAGCAGGAATAGTTGGTTCGAGCAGTACTTC; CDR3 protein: CASRNSWFEQYF
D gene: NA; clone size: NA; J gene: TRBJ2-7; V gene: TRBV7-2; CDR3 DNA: TGTGCCAGCAGCGCCCGGGGACACCCAAAAGACGAGCAGTACTTC; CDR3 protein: CASSARGHPKDEQYF
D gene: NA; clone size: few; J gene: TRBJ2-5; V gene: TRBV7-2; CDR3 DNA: TGTGCCAGCAGCCATGGGGGCCCTCAAGAGACCCAGTACTTC; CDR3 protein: CASSHGGPQETQYF
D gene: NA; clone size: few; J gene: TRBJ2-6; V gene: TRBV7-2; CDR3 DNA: TGTGCCAGCAGCTCCCCGCGGAGGGATCCCTCTGGGGCCAACGTCCTGACTTTC; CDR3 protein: CASSSPRRDPSGANVLTF
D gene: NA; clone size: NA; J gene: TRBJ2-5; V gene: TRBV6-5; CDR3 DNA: TGTGCCAGCAGTGATAAAGAGACCCAGTACTTC; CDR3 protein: CASSDKETQYF
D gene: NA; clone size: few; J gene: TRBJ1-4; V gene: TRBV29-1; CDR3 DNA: TGCAGCGTTAAAGTCACAGCGGCCATTCAGACGGAAAAACTGTTTTTT; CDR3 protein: CSVKVTAAIQTEKLFF
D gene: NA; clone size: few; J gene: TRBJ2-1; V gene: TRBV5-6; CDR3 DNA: TGTGCCAGCAGCTATGCTAGCTCCTACAATGAGCAGTTCTTC; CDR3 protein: CASSYASSYNEQFF
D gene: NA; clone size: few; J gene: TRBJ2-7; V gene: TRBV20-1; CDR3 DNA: TGCAGTGCTAGGGGCGGGACTCCTTACTACGAGCAGTACTTC; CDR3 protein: CSARGGTPYYEQYF
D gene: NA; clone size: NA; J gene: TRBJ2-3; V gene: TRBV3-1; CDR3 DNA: TGTGCCAGCAGCCGGCGCACAGATACGCAGTATTTT; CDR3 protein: CASSRRTDTQYF
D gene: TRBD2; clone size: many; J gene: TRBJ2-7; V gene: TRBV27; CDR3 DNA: TGTGCCAGCAGTTCGAACGGACTAGCGGGTAAGGTTAACGTCTACGAGCAGTACTTC; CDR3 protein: CASSSNGLAGKVNVYEQYF